The source of this TCR beta chain is a study of OX40 agonist ivuxolimab in advanced cancers. Germline lookup yields CDR1 MDHEN and CDR2 SYDVKM. Trimming removed 5 bases at V and 1 base at J, with 15 bases between. The CDR3 loop spans 16 amino acids. Data came from immunoSEQ multiplex PCR; TCRdb stores just in-frame clones and leaves some out. Altogether about 83,000 clones are present, roughly 80% being singletons, with the ten largest covering approximately 1.9%. This sequence originates from an adult with an advanced solid tumor such as melanoma, head and neck, liver or kidney cancer. The material was CD4+ or CD8+ T cells sorted from blood, obtained in a trial of the OX40 agonist ivuxolimab. The chain has TRBV28 and TRBJ1-5; a possible D gene is TRBD1 (6 bases). CDR3 in DNA: TGTGCCAGCAGTCCCCACCAGGGGCTAAGCAATCAGCCCCAGCATTTT. This codes for CASSPHQGLSNQPQHF.